These 28 T cell receptor beta chains came from one sample sequenced in a study of blood T cell repertoires in COVID-19. Profiling relied on immunoSEQ multiplex PCR, and the TCRdb table lists in-frame clones only, not all of them. Of about 80,000 clones in the sample, around 80% were seen once. The sample taken for sequencing was peripheral blood. The receptors were gathered from a human donor in a cohort sampled during active COVID-19.

CDR3 sequence reads: CASRSQSLGNSPLHF. The DNA for the CDR3 is TGTGCCAGCAGATCACAGTCGTTGGGTAATTCACCCCTCCACTTT. V and J are TRBV6-5 and TRBJ1-6; D unresolved. Trimming pared 6 bases from V and 6 bases from J, leaving 15 bases between. Germline loops: CDR1 MNHEY, CDR2 SVGAGI. CDR3 length: 15 residues.

The J gene is TRBJ2-5, the V gene TRBV13; 13 nucleotides agree with TRBD2. The junction had 3 bases not matched to a gene; V was cut back by 5 bases and J by 3 bases. Germline CDR1 and CDR2: PRHDT and FYEKMQ (reference sequence). CDR3 length: 15 amino acids. The CDR3 nucleotides read TGTGCCAGCAGCATGGGACTAGCGGGAAAAGAGACCCAGTACTTC. Its protein is CASSMGLAGKETQYF.

V usage is TRBV5-1 and J usage is TRBJ1-1; D possibly corresponds to TRBD1 (5 bases). The V end lost 0 bases, the J end lost 4 bases, and 13 bases lay between the germline ends. The germline V gene has CDR1 SGHRS and CDR2 YFSETQ. This CDR3 is 15 amino acids long. In DNA form, the CDR3 reads TGCGCCAGCAGCTTGGGGCAGGGTCAGGGCACTGAAGCTTTCTTT. Amino acids: CASSLGQGQGTEAFF.

J is TRBJ1-5 and V is TRBV5-5; the D gene is possibly TRBD1 (6 bases). V was cut by 1 base and J by 3 bases, with 11 bases left in between. The CDR3 has 15 residues. Looked up from germline, CDR1 is SGHKS and CDR2 is YYEKEE (reference sequence). CDR3 region: CASSLYRDLNQPQHF. The CDR3, as DNA: TGTGCCAGCAGCTTGTACAGGGACCTCAATCAGCCCCAGCATTTT.

The chain carries TRBV11-3 and TRBJ1-1; D unclear. The CDR3 totals 20 residues. Germline lookup yields CDR1 SGHNT and CDR2 YENEEA. V was shortened by 5 bases and J by 1 base, with 29 bases between the two germline ends. CDR3 nucleotide sequence: TGTGCCAGCAGCGCCACGCCGCTACCGAGGCCCATCGTTCGGAACACTGAAGCTTTCTTT. It translates to CASSATPLPRPIVRNTEAFF.

The chain employs TRBV6-6 and TRBJ1-6; D ambiguous. The length of the CDR3 is 13 residues. Germline V gives CDR1 MNHNY, CDR2 SVGAGI (reference sequence). V lost 2 bases, J lost 14 bases, and 13 bases lay in between. As DNA, the CDR3 is TGTGCCAGCAGTTACCCGGAGACTTGGGCCCTCCACTTT. It encodes CASSYPETWALHF.

The chain has TRBV19 and TRBJ1-6; tentative D call: TRBD1 (5 bases). This CDR3 spans 13 amino acids. The V and J ends lost 2 bases and 9 bases respectively, with 8 bases between them. Germline CDR1 and CDR2: LNHDA and SQIVND (reference sequence). The CDR3 is CASSISRASPLHF. CDR3 in DNA: TGTGCCAGTAGTATATCCAGGGCTTCACCCCTCCACTTT.

This clone turned up a few times. The chain is built from TRBV27 and TRBJ2-7, with a possible D match to TRBD1 (6 bases). The CDR3 sequence is 12 residues long. V was clipped by 6 bases and J by 6 bases, with 12 bases between them. Germline V lookup: CDR1 MNHEY, CDR2 SMNVEV (reference sequence). The CDR3 sequence: CASSPTGSEQYF. CDR3 nucleotides: TGTGCCAGCAGCCCCACAGGGTCCGAGCAGTACTTC.

The chain uses TRBV5-1 and TRBJ1-1; no firm D call. Germline values: CDR1 SGHRS, CDR2 YFSETQ. Deletions cut 7 bases from V and 1 base from J, with 14 bases between. This CDR3 is built from 14 residues. The CDR3 DNA reads as TGCGCCAGCGGACTTCTAGGACGGAACACTGAAGCTTTCTTT. Translating gives CASGLLGRNTEAFF.

The chain combines TRBV2 with TRBJ1-1; a weak D match, TRBD1 (5 bases). The CDR3 totals 17 residues. Germline V CDR1 and CDR2: SNHLY, FYNNEI. Trimming removed 2 bases at V and 0 bases at J, with 16 bases between. The CDR3 nucleotides are TGTGCCAGCAGTGAACCGTGGGGGGGAGGCATGAACACTGAAGCTTTCTTT. This translates into CASSEPWGGGMNTEAFF.

A remark on this clone: The germline gene is not matched at one end of the junction; a read error may be the cause. Other DNA variants within this sample encode the same CDR3. V and J are TRBV6-6 and TRBJ1-5; D remains ambiguous. This CDR3 is 15 amino acids long. Germline values: CDR1 MNHNY, CDR2 SVGAGI (reference sequence). CDR3 amino acids: CASTLDWGGNQPQHF. The CDR3 bases are TGTGCCAGCACCCTTGACTGGGGAGGCAATCAACCCCAGCATTTT.

This clone was recorded once. The chain combines TRBV28 with TRBJ1-6; D not certain. CDR3 length equals 17 residues. Trimming took off 3 bases at V and 5 bases at J, with 17 bases between the two ends. Looked up from germline, CDR1 is MDHEN and CDR2 is SYDVKM. The CDR3 sequence is CASSFLGSSLNNSPLHF. For the CDR3, the DNA is TGTGCCAGCAGTTTTCTTGGCTCCTCCCTCAATAATTCACCCCTCCACTTT. The whole variable domain, remainder taken from reference TRBV28 and TRBJ1-6, is DVKVTQSSRYLVKRTGEKVFLECVQDMDHENMFWYRQDPGLGLRLIYFSYDVKMKEKGDIPEGYSVSREKKERFSLILESASTNQTSMYLCASSFLGSSLNNSPLHFGNGTRLTVT.

V is TRBV29-1 and J is TRBJ2-1, with unresolved D. V was trimmed by 4 bases and J by 6 bases, leaving 13 bases between them. This CDR3 comprises 13 residues. In germline, CDR1 is SQVTM, CDR2 ANQGSEA. The CDR3 bases are TGCAGCGTTGTGCGGTCTATGGGCAATGAGCAGTTCTTC. As protein: CSVVRSMGNEQFF.

V is TRBV2 and J is TRBJ2-3; 8 bases align to TRBD1. V trimming: 7 bases; J trimming: 2 bases; junction bases outside the gene matches: 2. This CDR3 comprises 13 residues. CDR1 and CDR2 from the germline V gene are SNHLY and FYNNEI. DNA for the CDR3: TGTGCCAGCAAGGACAGGGCCACAGATACGCAGTATTTT. Amino acid sequence: CASKDRATDTQYF.

This clone showed up just a few times. The rearrangement links TRBV9 to TRBJ2-7, with 9 bases matching TRBD1. Germline loops: CDR1 SGDLS, CDR2 YYNGEE. V shed 3 bases, J shed 9 bases, and the junction held 10 bases outside the gene matches. The CDR3 runs 14 residues. CDR3 protein: CASSADRGLLGQYF. DNA of the CDR3: TGTGCCAGCAGCGCCGACAGGGGGTTATTAGGGCAGTACTTC.

The chain couples TRBV10-3 to TRBJ2-3; 11 bases agree with TRBD1. Germline trimming cut 10 bases from V and 10 bases from J; bases unmatched to any gene: 13. This CDR3 has 14 residues. Germline CDR1 reads ENHRY; CDR2 reads SYGVKD. CDR3 residues: CATQPGQGGTAQYF. The CDR3 DNA reads as TGTGCCACCCAACCGGGACAGGGGGGAACGGCGCAGTATTTT.

The chain employs TRBV4-2 and TRBJ2-7; 11 bases fit TRBD2. Germline loops: CDR1 LGHNA, CDR2 YNFKEQ. After removal of 0 bases from V and 6 bases from J, the junction contained 10 bases not matched to a gene. The CDR3 spans 17 residues. This CDR3 reads CASSQDGTSGGLREQYF. For the CDR3, the DNA is TGTGCCAGCAGCCAAGATGGAACTAGCGGGGGCCTCCGCGAGCAGTACTTC.

The rearrangement links TRBV28 to TRBJ2-1, with D perhaps TRBD1 (6 bases). Trimming removed 8 bases at V and 0 bases at J, with 11 bases between. This CDR3 has 14 amino acids. Germline loops: CDR1 MDHEN, CDR2 SYDVKM. The chain's CDR3 is CASFQGSSYNEQFF. In nucleotides, the CDR3 is TGTGCCAGCTTTCAGGGGAGCTCCTACAATGAGCAGTTCTTC.

The chain joins TRBV10-3 to TRBJ1-4; 7 positions match TRBD1. Germline-derived CDR1 and CDR2 are ENHRY and SYGVKD. The trim removed 0 bases at V and 5 bases at J, leaving 3 bases unmatched. The CDR3 runs to 15 residues. DNA for the CDR3: TGTGCCATCAGTGAGTCTGACAGGGCGAATGAAAAACTGTTTTTT. As protein: CAISESDRANEKLFF.

Worth noting for this clone: Other DNA sequences from this sample encode an identical CDR3 as well. The genes are TRBV11-3 and TRBJ2-3; possibly TRBD2 for D (5 bases). Trimming shortened V by 1 base and J by 3 bases, and 8 bases separated the two germline ends. Germline V gives CDR1 SGHNT, CDR2 YENEEA. CDR3 length: 14 residues. The CDR3 here is CASSLGGSTDTQYF. CDR3 coding DNA: TGTGCCAGCAGCTTAGGAGGGTCGACAGATACGCAGTATTTT.

This clone was recorded a few times. The rearrangement joins TRBV18 to TRBJ1-6; tentatively, D is TRBD1 (5 bases). V was pared by 5 bases and J by 5 bases, with 13 bases between. This CDR3 has 15 residues. Germline-derived CDR1 and CDR2 are KGHSH and LQKENI. CDR3 region: CASSNYRKDNSPLHF. The CDR3 nucleotides read TGTGCCAGCTCAAATTACAGGAAAGATAATTCACCCCTCCACTTT.

This clone occurred a few times. CDR3 coding DNA: TGTGCCAGCAGTCGACAGGGCCATCAGCCCCAGCATTTT. Translating gives CASSRQGHQPQHF. The chain uses TRBV12-3 or TRBV12-4 and TRBJ1-5; 7 bases line up with TRBD1. Trimming at V came to 5 bases and at J to 5 bases, leaving 3 bases not matched to a gene. The CDR3 is 13 residues long.

The chain employs TRBV10-3 and TRBJ1-6, with D perhaps TRBD1 (5 bases). V dropped 4 bases and J dropped 8 bases, with 15 bases sitting between them. The CDR3 consists of 15 residues. The V gene's germline CDR1 is ENHRY and CDR2 SYGVKD. CDR3 coding DNA: TGTGCCATCAGTGGGCGCGGAGGGGAGTATTCACCCCTCCACTTT. Translated, it gives CAISGRGGEYSPLHF.

The rearrangement joins TRBV28 to TRBJ2-3; perhaps TRBD2 as D (6 bases). Trimming pared 5 bases from V and 6 bases from J, leaving 24 bases between. Looked up from germline, CDR1 is MDHEN and CDR2 is SYDVKM. The CDR3 runs 17 residues. This CDR3 reads CASSRLDGGFDTDTQYF. The DNA for the CDR3 is TGTGCCAGCAGTCGACTAGACGGAGGGTTCGACACGGATACGCAGTATTTT.

The rearrangement joins TRBV14 to TRBJ2-1; TRBD2 agrees at 11 bases. V lost 4 bases to trimming and J lost 4 bases; unmatched junction nucleotides: 12. The CDR3 covers 18 residues. Germline assignment: CDR1 SGHDN and CDR2 FVKESK. CDR3: CASSPSLGTSGRYNEQFF. The CDR3 DNA reads TGTGCCAGCAGCCCCTCATTAGGGACTAGCGGAAGATACAATGAGCAGTTCTTC.

The CDR3 DNA reads as TGCAGTGCTAGTCACCCCGGGACAGGCTATGGCTACACCTTC. Translated: CSASHPGTGYGYTF. The rearrangement joins TRBV20-1 to TRBJ1-2; the match to TRBD1 covers 8 bases. Germline CDR1 reads DFQATT; CDR2 reads SNEGSKA (reference sequence). This CDR3 has 14 residues. The V and J ends lost 3 bases and 4 bases, in that order; junction bases with no gene match: 7.

J is TRBJ2-1 and V is TRBV19; 9 nucleotides line up with TRBD2. This CDR3 has 16 amino acids. Germline CDR1 is LNHDA and CDR2 is SQIVND (reference sequence). V gave up 0 bases and J gave up 5 bases; unmatched junction bases: 5. The CDR3 sequence is CASSIDRASGNNEQFF. Written as DNA, the CDR3 is TGTGCCAGTAGTATAGATCGGGCTAGCGGGAACAATGAGCAGTTCTTC.

At least ten counts were recorded for this clone. The chain combines TRBV7-9 with TRBJ1-5; the D gene is possibly TRBD1 (6 bases). The germline V gene has CDR1 SEHNR and CDR2 FQNEAQ (reference sequence). The CDR3 is 17 amino acids. V was pared by 7 bases and J by 1 base, with 20 bases between. The DNA for the CDR3 is TGTGCCAGCATATCGGCTAAACAGGGTCTGAGCAATCAGCCCCAGCATTTT. Amino acid sequence: CASISAKQGLSNQPQHF. Together with reference TRBV7-9 and TRBJ1-5, the CDR3 gives the full variable domain: DTGVSQNPRHKITKRGQNVTFRCDPISEHNRLYWYRQTLGQGPEFLTYFQNEAQLEKSRLLSDRFSAERPKGSFSTLEIQRTEQGDSAMYLCASISAKQGLSNQPQHFGDGTRLSIL.